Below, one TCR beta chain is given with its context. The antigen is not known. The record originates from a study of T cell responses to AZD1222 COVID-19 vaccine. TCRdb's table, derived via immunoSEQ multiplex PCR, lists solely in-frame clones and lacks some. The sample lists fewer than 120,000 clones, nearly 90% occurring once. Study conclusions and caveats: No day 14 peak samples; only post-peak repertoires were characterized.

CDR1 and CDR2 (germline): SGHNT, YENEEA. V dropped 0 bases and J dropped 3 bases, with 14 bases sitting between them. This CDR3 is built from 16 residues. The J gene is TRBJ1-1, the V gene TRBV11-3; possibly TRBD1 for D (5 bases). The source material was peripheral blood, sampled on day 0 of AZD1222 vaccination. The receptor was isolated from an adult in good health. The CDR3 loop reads CASSLDGRGGDTEAFF. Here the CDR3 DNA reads TGTGCCAGCAGCTTAGATGGTAGGGGAGGCGACACTGAAGCTTTCTTT.